Shown below are 3 T cell receptor beta chains from a single sample sequenced in a study of a mutant IDH1 vaccine in newly diagnosed glioma. Sample time point: baseline, week 1 (first vaccination visit). The treatment denotes: pre-vaccination baseline after standard-of-care therapy. Assay: immunoSEQ multiplex PCR; the TCRdb copy retains only in-frame clones and omits some. Of roughly 84,000 clones listed, over 75% were seen once; the top ten hold 4.5% to 5.5%. Specimen: PBMCs, collected from a glioma patient treated with radiotherapy, temozolomide or both. The receptors shown here come from a man aged 35 to 55 with glioma. Some clones in this sample may be carry-over from other donors' samples.

The V and J genes are TRBV6-5 and TRBJ1-2; perhaps TRBD1 as D (5 bases). The V and J ends lost 5 bases and 8 bases respectively, with 12 bases between them. CDR3 size: 12 residues. CDR1 and CDR2 from the germline V gene are MNHEY and SVGAGI. CDR3 coding DNA: TGTGCCAGCAGTGAATCAGGGACCGGCTACACCTTC. The encoded protein is CASSESGTGYTF.

This rearrangement joins TRBV5-1 to TRBJ2-5, with 8 bases aligning to TRBD2. This CDR3 contains 15 residues. The V and J ends lost 2 bases and 5 bases, in that order; junction bases with no gene match: 8. The V gene's germline CDR1 is SGHRS and CDR2 YFSETQ. The CDR3 protein is CASSFTGGPGETQYF. In nucleotides, the CDR3 is TGCGCCAGCAGCTTTACGGGGGGGCCGGGGGAGACCCAGTACTTC.

This clone was recorded only once. V gene TRBV19 combines with J gene TRBJ1-2; D gene unclear. CDR1 is LNHDA and CDR2 is SQIVND in the germline V gene (reference sequence). CDR3 size: 12 residues. Trimming removed 7 bases at V and 4 bases at J, with 10 bases between. The CDR3 coding sequence is TGTGCCAGTATTCGACTCCGCTATGGCTACACCTTC. Amino acids: CASIRLRYGYTF.